This TCR beta chain was sequenced during a study of blood T cell repertoires in COVID-19. In germline, CDR1 is SGHDT, CDR2 YYEEEE. This CDR3 contains 15 residues. V was trimmed by 3 bases and J by 3 bases, leaving 13 bases between them. The study drew participants aged about 18 to 89 years from 20 to 30 US areas. Allocation to cohorts depended on clinical history reported by the participants. Cohort 3 donors were reported recovered after two negative PCRs, clearance, or symptom resolution. This clone is a singleton in its sample. Source study methods: It was from reference gene primer amplification that nucleated cell counts were estimated. Profiled with immunoSEQ multiplex PCR; TCRdb holds only in-frame clones, not every one. D and trimming were read from the DNA, whereas the V and J calls and clone size are those reported in that table. The profile shows about 150,000 clones, around 82% of them singletons.

The clonotype originates from a woman between 50 and 59 years old who had recovered from COVID-19. The J gene is TRBJ1-5, the V gene TRBV5-6, with TRBD1 as a possible D gene (6 bases). Sequencing used PBMCs or T cells enriched from blood (not recorded which). CDR3 residues: CASSSSGQNNQPQHF. In nucleotides, the CDR3 is TGTGCCAGCAGCTCCTCCGGACAGAACAATCAGCCCCAGCATTTT.